The 7 T cell receptor beta chains listed next were all sequenced from one sample in a study of regulatory T cells in long-lasting Graves disease. Indicated time point: persistent/refractory GD, antithyroid drugs over 5 years with positive TRAb. Scientists built the TCR library using RNA that was extracted from PBMCs. For TCR beta, libraries came from iRepertoire HTBI primers and Arm-PCR of CDR3 regions. MiXCR, run by TCRdb on the multiplex PCR reads, gives a single entry per CDR3 protein. The top ten hold 6.5% to 9% of the sample, which has hundreds of thousands of distinct CDR3 sequences, under 25% seen once. The specimen was peripheral blood mononuclear cells (PBMCs), collected when the disease was refractory, from a patient treated with antithyroid drugs. These receptors came from a female donor with Graves disease.

The chain joins TRBV28 to TRBJ1-5, with D possibly TRBD1 on 6 matching bases. There are 17 residues in the CDR3. Trimming cost V 5 bases and J 2 bases, with 19 bases left between them. Germline loops: CDR1 MDHEN, CDR2 SYDVKM. CDR3 in amino acids: CASSPGGGGAGNQPQHF. The CDR3 DNA reads TGTGCCAGCAGTCCCGGGGGGGGGGGCGCGGGCAATCAGCCCCAGCATTTT. The whole variable domain, filled in from reference TRBV28 and TRBJ1-5, reads DVKVTQSSRYLVKRTGEKVFLECVQDMDHENMFWYRQDPGLGLRLIYFSYDVKMKEKGDIPEGYSVSREKKERFSLILESASTNQTSMYLCASSPGGGGAGNQPQHFGDGTRLSIL.

On this clonotype: The final CDR3 position lacks the conserved phenylalanine or tryptophan, pointing to a likely read error. CDR3 sequence reads: CASSYSKGPEAFC. The CDR3 region has the DNA TGTGCCAGCAGTTACTCGAAGGGCCCTGAAGCTTTCTGT. V gene TRBV6-5 combines with J gene TRBJ1-1; no firm D call. CDR1 MNHEY and CDR2 SVGAGI come from the germline V gene. This CDR3 has 13 amino acids. Trimming took off 0 bases at V and 6 bases at J, with 8 bases between the two ends.

The chain links TRBV4-2 to TRBJ2-7; no clear D. The CDR3 has 13 residues. Germline V gene sequence: CDR1 LGHNA, CDR2 YNFKEQ. V shed 0 bases and J shed 2 bases, with 5 bases lying between them. CDR3 sequence reads: CASSQDLAYEQYF. The CDR3, as DNA: TGTGCCAGCAGCCAAGATTTGGCCTACGAGCAGTACTTC.

At least ten counts were recorded for this clonotype. The chain uses TRBV3-1 and TRBJ1-6; D remains unclear. Trimming took off 8 bases at V and 14 bases at J, with 13 bases between the two ends. The CDR3 spans 11 residues. Germline V gives CDR1 LGHDT, CDR2 YNNKEL (reference sequence). CDR3 sequence: CASGSGVALHF. The CDR3 coding sequence is TGTGCCAGCGGCAGTGGCGTAGCCCTCCACTTT.

The chain combines TRBV19 with TRBJ2-4; D call uncertain. V was shortened by 7 bases and J by 4 bases, with 14 bases between the two germline ends. Germline values: CDR1 LNHDA, CDR2 SQIVND (reference sequence). The CDR3 loop spans 14 amino acids. CDR3 residues: CASTTADHKNIQYF. CDR3 DNA sequence: TGTGCCAGTACCACCGCCGACCATAAAAACATTCAGTACTTC.

The chain employs TRBV3-1 and TRBJ1-5, with D perhaps matching TRBD1 (6 bases). Germline V gene sequence: CDR1 LGHDT, CDR2 YNNKEL (reference sequence). Trimming removed 2 bases at V and 0 bases at J, with 8 bases between. CDR3 length: 15 residues. CDR3 coding DNA: TGTGCCAGCAGCCAACAGGGGAATAGCAATCAGCCCCAGCATTTT. Its protein is CASSQQGNSNQPQHF.

A remark on this clonotype: This may stem from a read error, because a much larger clone lies one nucleotide away. The rearrangement joins TRBV29-1 to TRBJ2-5; TRBD2 matches 11 bases. Germline CDR1 is SQVTM and CDR2 is ANQGSEA. The length of the CDR3 is 13 residues. The DNA of the CDR3 is TGCGGCGTTCAGACTAGCGGGGAAGAGACCCAGTACTTC. Protein product: CGVQTSGEETQYF.